This T cell receptor beta chain was identified during a study of cytomegalovirus exposure and HLA in healthy donors. Study-wide points: The listing of roughly 160 TCR beta chains classed them as cytomegalovirus-associated.

The PCR contained 60 Vbeta and 13 Jbeta primers. Assay used: immunoSEQ multiplex PCR; TCRdb lists only in-frame clones, some missing. This sample has around 150,000 clones, with roughly 80% found just once. Points on this clone: Its antigen is unknown.

J lost 1 base, V lost 8 bases, and 4 bases had no gene match. The CDR3 has 13 residues. Germline V gene sequence: CDR1 MDHEN, CDR2 SYDVKM. The V and J genes are TRBV28 and TRBJ2-7; 8 nucleotides agree with TRBD2. This TCR derives from a man aged 18 to 35 in good health and CMV-seropositive. The sample comprised PBMCs. CDR3 nucleotides: TGTGCCAGCGGGTCGGGGGGGTCCTACGAGCAGTACTTC. Its translation: CASGSGGSYEQYF.